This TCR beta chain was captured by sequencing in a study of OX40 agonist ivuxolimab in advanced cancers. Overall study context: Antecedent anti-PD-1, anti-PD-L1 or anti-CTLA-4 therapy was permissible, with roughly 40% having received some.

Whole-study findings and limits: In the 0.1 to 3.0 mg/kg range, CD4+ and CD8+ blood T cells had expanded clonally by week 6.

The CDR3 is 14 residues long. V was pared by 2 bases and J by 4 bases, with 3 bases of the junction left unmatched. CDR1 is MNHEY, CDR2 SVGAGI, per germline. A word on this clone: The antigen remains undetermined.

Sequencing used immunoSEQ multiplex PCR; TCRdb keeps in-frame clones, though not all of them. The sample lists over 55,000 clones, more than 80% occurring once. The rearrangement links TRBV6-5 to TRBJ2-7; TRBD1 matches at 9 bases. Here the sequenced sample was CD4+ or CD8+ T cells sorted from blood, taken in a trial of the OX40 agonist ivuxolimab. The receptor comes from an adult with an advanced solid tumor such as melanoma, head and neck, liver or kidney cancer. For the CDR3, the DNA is TGTGCCAGCAGTTACCGGGACAGGGAGTACGAGCAGTACTTC. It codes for CASSYRDREYEQYF.